This T cell receptor (beta chain) was found in a study of OX40 agonist ivuxolimab in advanced cancers. Germline CDR1 is SGHRS and CDR2 is YFSETQ. V dropped 2 bases and J dropped 5 bases, with 11 bases sitting between them. The CDR3 consists of 13 residues. Profiled with immunoSEQ multiplex PCR; TCRdb holds only in-frame clones, not every one. The sample includes nearly 55,000 clones, 84% of them seen just once. The sequence came from an adult with an advanced solid tumor such as melanoma, head and neck, liver or kidney cancer. V and J are TRBV5-1 and TRBJ2-7; perhaps TRBD2 as D (7 bases). The sequencing here drew on CD4+ or CD8+ T cells sorted from blood, taken in a trial of the OX40 agonist ivuxolimab. The CDR3 loop is CASSLGGRDEQYF. The CDR3 nucleotides read TGCGCCAGCAGCTTAGGGGGGAGGGACGAGCAGTACTTC.